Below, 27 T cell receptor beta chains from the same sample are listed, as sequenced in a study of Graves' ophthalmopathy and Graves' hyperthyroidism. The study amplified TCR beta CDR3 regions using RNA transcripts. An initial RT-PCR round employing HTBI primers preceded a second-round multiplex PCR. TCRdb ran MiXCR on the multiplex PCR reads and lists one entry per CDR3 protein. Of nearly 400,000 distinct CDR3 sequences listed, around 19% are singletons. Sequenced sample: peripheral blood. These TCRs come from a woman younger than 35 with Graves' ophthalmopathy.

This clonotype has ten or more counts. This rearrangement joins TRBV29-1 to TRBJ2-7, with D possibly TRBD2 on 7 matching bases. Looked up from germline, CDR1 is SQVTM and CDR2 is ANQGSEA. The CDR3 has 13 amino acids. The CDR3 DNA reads TGCGCTGGAGGGGGGGCCACTCGGTACGAGCAGTACTTC. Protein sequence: CAGGGATRYEQYF.

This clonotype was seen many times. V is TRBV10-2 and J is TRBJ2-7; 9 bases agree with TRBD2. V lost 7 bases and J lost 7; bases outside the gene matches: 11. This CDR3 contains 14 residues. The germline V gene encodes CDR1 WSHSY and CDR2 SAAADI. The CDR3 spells CASTQGLASREQYF. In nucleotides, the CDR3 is TGCGCCAGCACCCAGGGACTAGCCAGTCGAGAGCAGTACTTC.

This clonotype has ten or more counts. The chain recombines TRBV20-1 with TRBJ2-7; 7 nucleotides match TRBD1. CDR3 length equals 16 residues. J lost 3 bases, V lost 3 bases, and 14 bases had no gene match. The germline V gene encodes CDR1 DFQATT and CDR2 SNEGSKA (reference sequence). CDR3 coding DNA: TGCAGTGCTAGCGCCGGGACAGAAGGGAGAAACTACGAGCAGTACTTC. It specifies CSASAGTEGRNYEQYF.

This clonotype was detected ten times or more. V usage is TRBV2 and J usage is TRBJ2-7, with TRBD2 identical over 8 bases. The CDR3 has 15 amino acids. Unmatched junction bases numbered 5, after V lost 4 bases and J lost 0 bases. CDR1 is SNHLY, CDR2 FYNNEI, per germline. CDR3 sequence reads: CASSAARGVSYEQYF. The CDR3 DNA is TGTGCCAGCAGTGCTGCGCGGGGGGTCTCCTACGAGCAGTACTTC.

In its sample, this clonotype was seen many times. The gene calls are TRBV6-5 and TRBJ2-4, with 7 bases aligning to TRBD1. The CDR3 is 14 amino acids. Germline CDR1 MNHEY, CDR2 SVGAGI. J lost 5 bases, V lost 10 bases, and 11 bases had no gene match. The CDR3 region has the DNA TGTGCCACCCTGACAGGGTGGTTTGAAAACATTCAGTACTTC. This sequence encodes CATLTGWFENIQYF.

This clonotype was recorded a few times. CDR3 bases: TGTGCCAGCCACACGGGAGGGAGAGAGACCCAGTACTTC. Protein product: CASHTGGRETQYF. The V and J genes are TRBV6-1 and TRBJ2-5; 8 bases line up with TRBD2. V shed 8 bases, J shed 4 bases, and the junction held 6 bases outside the gene matches. The germline gives CDR1 MNHNS, CDR2 SASEGT. This CDR3 has 13 residues.

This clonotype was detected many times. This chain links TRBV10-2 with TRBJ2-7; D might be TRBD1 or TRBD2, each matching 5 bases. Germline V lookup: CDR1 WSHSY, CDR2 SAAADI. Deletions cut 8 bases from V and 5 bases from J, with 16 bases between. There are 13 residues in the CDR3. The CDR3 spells CASRPGSRHEQYF. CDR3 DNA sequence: TGCGCCAGCCGGCCAGGGAGCCGGCACGAGCAGTACTTC.

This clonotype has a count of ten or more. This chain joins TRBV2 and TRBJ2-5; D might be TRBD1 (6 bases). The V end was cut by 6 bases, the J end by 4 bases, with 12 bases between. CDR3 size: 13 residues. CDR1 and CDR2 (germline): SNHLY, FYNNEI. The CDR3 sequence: CASRPARGETQYF. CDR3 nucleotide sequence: TGTGCCAGCAGACCAGCCAGGGGAGAGACCCAGTACTTC. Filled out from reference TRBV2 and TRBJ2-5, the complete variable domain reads EPEVTQTPSHQVTQMGQEVILRCVPISNHLYFYWYRQILGQKVEFLVSFYNNEISEKSEIFDDQFSVERPDGSNFTLKIRSTKLEDSAMYFCASRPARGETQYFGPGTRLLVL.

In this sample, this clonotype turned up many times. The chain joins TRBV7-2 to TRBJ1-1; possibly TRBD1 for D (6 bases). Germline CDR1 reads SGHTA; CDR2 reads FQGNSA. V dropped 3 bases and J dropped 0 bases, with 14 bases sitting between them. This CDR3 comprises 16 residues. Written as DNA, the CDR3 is TGTGCCAGCAGCTTTCGCCCCGACAGGCTGAACACTGAAGCTTTCTTT. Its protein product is CASSFRPDRLNTEAFF.

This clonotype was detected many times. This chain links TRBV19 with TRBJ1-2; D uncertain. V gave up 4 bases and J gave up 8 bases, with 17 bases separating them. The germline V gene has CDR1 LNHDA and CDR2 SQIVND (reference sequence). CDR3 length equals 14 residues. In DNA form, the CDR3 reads TGTGCCAGTAGTACACGGGTACAGATACAGGGCTACACCTTC. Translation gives CASSTRVQIQGYTF.

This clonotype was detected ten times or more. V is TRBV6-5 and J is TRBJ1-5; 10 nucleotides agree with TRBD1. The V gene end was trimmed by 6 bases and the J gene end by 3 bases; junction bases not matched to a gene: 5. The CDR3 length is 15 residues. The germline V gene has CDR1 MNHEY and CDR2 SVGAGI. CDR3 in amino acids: CASSKGQGYNQPQHF. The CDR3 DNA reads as TGTGCCAGCAGCAAGGGACAGGGGTACAATCAGCCCCAGCATTTT.

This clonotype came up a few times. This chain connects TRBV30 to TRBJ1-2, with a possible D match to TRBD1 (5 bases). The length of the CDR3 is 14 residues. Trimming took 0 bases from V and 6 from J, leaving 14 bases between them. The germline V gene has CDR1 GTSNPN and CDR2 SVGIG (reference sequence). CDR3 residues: CAWSVRTPKDGYTF. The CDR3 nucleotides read TGTGCCTGGAGTGTACGGACACCTAAAGATGGCTACACCTTC.

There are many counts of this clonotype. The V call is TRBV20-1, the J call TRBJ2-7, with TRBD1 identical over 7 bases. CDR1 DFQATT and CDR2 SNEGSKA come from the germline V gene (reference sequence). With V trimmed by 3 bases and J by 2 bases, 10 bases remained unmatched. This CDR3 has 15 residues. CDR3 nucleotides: TGCAGTGCTAGTAAGGGGGCCATGGGTCCCTACGAGCAGTACTTC. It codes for CSASKGAMGPYEQYF.

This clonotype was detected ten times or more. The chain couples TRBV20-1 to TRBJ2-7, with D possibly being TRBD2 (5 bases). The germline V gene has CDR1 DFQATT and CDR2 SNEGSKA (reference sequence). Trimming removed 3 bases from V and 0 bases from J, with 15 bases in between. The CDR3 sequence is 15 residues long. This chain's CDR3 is CSASPWTGFSYEQYF. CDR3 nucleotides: TGCAGTGCTAGTCCCTGGACTGGATTCTCCTACGAGCAGTACTTC.

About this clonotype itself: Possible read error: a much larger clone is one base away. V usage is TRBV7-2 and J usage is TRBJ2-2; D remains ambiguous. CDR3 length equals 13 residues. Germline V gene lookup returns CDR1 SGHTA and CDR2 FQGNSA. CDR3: CVSSLRRAGELFF. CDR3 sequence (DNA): TGTGTCAGCAGCTTAAGGCGAGCCGGGGAGCTGTTTTTT.

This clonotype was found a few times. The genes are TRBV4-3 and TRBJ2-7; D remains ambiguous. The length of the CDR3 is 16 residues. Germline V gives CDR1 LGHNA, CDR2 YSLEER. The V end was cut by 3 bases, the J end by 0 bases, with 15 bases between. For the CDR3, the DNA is TGCGCCAGCAGCCAGCTCGTAACGTATAGCTCCTACGAGCAGTACTTC. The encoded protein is CASSQLVTYSSYEQYF.

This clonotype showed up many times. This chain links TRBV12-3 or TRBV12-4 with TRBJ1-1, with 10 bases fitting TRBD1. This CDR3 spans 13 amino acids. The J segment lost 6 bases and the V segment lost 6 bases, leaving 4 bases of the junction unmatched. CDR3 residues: CASSLGTGAEAFF. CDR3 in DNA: TGTGCCAGCAGCCTAGGGACAGGGGCTGAAGCTTTCTTT.

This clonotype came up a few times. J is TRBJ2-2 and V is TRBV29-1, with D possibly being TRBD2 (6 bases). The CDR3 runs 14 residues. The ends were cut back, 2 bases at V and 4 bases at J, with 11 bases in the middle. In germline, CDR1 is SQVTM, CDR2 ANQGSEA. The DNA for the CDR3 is TGCAGCGTTGAAAGGGAGGCGGGCACCGGGGAGCTGTTTTTT. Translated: CSVEREAGTGELFF.

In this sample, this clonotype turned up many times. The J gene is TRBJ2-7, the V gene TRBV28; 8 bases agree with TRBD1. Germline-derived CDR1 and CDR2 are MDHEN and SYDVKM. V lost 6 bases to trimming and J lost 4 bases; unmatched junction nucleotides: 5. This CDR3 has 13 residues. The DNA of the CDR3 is TGTGCCAGCAGCCCAGGGGGCCCTTACGAGCAGTACTTC. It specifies CASSPGGPYEQYF.

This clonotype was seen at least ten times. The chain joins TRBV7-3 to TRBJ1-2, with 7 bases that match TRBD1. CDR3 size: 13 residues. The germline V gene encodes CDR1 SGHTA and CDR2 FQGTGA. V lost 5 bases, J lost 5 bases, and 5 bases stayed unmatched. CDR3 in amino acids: CASSPGDSYGYTF. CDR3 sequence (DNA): TGTGCCAGCAGCCCGGGGGACAGTTATGGCTACACCTTC. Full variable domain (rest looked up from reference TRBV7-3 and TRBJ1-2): GAGVSQTPSNKVTEKGKYVELRCDPISGHTALYWYRQSLGQGPEFLIYFQGTGAADDSGLPNDRFFAVRPEGSVSTLKIQRTERGDSAVYLCASSPGDSYGYTFGSGTRLTVV.

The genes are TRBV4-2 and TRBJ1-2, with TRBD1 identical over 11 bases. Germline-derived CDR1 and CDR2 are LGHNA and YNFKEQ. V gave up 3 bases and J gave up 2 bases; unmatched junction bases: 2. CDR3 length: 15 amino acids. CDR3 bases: TGTGCCAGCAGCCAGGACAGGGGGCCCAACTATGGCTACACCTTC. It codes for CASSQDRGPNYGYTF.

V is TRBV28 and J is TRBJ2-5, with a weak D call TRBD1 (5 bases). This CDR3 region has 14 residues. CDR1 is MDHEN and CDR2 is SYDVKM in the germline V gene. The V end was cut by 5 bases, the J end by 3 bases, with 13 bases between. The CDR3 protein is CASSPRQFKETQYF. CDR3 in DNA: TGTGCCAGCAGTCCCCGACAGTTTAAAGAGACCCAGTACTTC.

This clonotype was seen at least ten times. The CDR3 is CASSYGTSLSYEQYF. The DNA of the CDR3 is TGTGCCAGCAGTTACGGGACTTCGCTTTCCTACGAGCAGTACTTC. V usage is TRBV6-5 and J usage is TRBJ2-7, with a weak D call TRBD2 (6 bases). This CDR3 has 15 amino acids. Trimming took off 2 bases at V and 1 base at J, with 12 bases between the two ends. Germline-derived CDR1 and CDR2 are MNHEY and SVGAGI.

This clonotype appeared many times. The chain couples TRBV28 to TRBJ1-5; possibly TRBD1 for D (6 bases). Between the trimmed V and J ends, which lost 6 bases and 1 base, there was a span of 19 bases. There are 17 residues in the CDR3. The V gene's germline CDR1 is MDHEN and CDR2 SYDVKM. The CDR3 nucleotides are TGTGCCAGCAGCTCCTCCGCAGGGGTGGTGAGCAATCAGCCCCAGCATTTT. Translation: CASSSSAGVVSNQPQHF.

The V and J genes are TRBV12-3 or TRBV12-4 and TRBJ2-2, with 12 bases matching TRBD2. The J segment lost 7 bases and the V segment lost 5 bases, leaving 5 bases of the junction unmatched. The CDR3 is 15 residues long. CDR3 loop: CASSLRTSGIGELFF. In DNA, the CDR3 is TGTGCCAGCAGTCTTCGGACTAGCGGGATCGGGGAGCTGTTTTTT.

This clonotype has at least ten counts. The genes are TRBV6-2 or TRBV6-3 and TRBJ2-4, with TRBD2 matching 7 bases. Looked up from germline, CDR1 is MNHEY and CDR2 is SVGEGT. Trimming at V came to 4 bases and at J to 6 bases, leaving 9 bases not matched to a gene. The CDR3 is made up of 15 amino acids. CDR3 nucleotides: TGTGCCAGCAGTTCCCCGACTAGCTTGTCAAACATTCAGTACTTC. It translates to CASSSPTSLSNIQYF.

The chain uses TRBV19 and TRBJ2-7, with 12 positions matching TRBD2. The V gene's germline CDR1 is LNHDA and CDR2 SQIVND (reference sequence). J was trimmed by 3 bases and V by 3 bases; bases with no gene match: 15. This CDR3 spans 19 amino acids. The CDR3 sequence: CASSMVTSGGPQSFYEQYF. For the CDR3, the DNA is TGTGCCAGTAGTATGGTGACTAGCGGGGGCCCCCAAAGCTTCTACGAGCAGTACTTC.